Presented here are 7 T cell receptor beta chains from one specimen sequenced in a study of blood T cell repertoires in COVID-19. Assay used: immunoSEQ multiplex PCR; TCRdb lists only in-frame clones, some missing. The sample shows 300,000 to 450,000 clones, roughly 87% of them seen only once. Sequencing used peripheral blood. The receptors derive from a woman in her fifties or sixties with COVID-19, enrolled during active disease.

As to this clone: Additional DNA sequences in this sample encode the identical CDR3. This rearrangement joins TRBV3-1 (or the pseudogene TRBV3-2) to TRBJ1-4; 8 bases are shared with TRBD1. Germline loops: CDR1 LGHDT, CDR2 YNNKEL (reference sequence). V lost 2 bases to trimming and J lost 8 bases; unmatched junction nucleotides: 4. The CDR3 is 14 amino acids. CDR3 amino acids: CASSQQGAGEKLFF. The CDR3 bases are TGTGCCAGCAGCCAACAGGGGGCAGGGGAAAAACTGTTTTTT.

The table lists this clone with a few counts. The gene calls are TRBV5-8 and TRBJ1-2; 8 bases agree with TRBD1. The CDR3 is made up of 14 amino acids. Germline V gene sequence: CDR1 SGHTS, CDR2 YDEGEE. Losses at the gene ends were 3 bases for V and 7 bases for J; bases not matched to a gene: 8. The DNA of the CDR3 is TGTGCCAGCAGCTGGACAGGGATTGTAATTGGCTACACCTTC. Protein sequence: CASSWTGIVIGYTF.

The chain recombines TRBV10-3 with TRBJ1-2; no clear D gene. Trimming left V 2 bases short and J 3 bases short, with 10 bases between. The germline V gene has CDR1 ENHRY and CDR2 SYGVKD. The length of the CDR3 is 14 residues. The CDR3 sequence is CAISERQRDYGYTF. Written as DNA, the CDR3 is TGTGCCATCAGTGAGAGGCAGCGAGACTATGGCTACACCTTC.

The chain has TRBV19 and TRBJ2-3; D ambiguous. Germline CDR1 LNHDA, CDR2 SQIVND (reference sequence). The CDR3 loop spans 14 amino acids. Trimming pared 8 bases from V and 3 bases from J, leaving 15 bases between. CDR3 bases: TGTGCCAGTGCCCCACTGAGCACGACAGATACGCAGTATTTT. Translated, it gives CASAPLSTTDTQYF. Full variable domain (remainder filled in from reference TRBV19 and TRBJ2-3): DGGITQSPKYLFRKEGQNVTLSCEQNLNHDAMYWYRQDPGQGLRLIYYSQIVNDFQKGDIAEGYSVSREKKESFPLTVTSAQKNPTAFYLCASAPLSTTDTQYFGPGTRLTVL.

The gene calls are TRBV5-1 and TRBJ2-7, with 7 bases fitting TRBD2. Losses at the gene ends were 7 bases for V and 1 base for J; bases not matched to a gene: 5. The CDR3 loop spans 13 amino acids. Germline assignment: CDR1 SGHRS and CDR2 YFSETQ. Here the CDR3 reads CASAGAGSYEQYF. CDR3 DNA sequence: TGCGCCAGCGCGGGAGCAGGGTCCTACGAGCAGTACTTC.

The chain combines TRBV28 with TRBJ2-2, with 12 bases fitting TRBD1. The germline V gene has CDR1 MDHEN and CDR2 SYDVKM. Losses at the gene ends were 6 bases for V and 7 bases for J; bases not matched to a gene: 9. The CDR3 is 16 residues long. The CDR3 protein is CASSLTGQGAGGELFF. CDR3 bases: TGTGCCAGCAGCCTAACGGGACAGGGGGCCGGCGGGGAGCTGTTTTTT.

The chain couples TRBV19 to TRBJ1-2; TRBD1 might be the D (5 bases). Trimming cost V 6 bases and J 0 bases, with 17 bases left between them. The length of the CDR3 is 16 residues. Germline lookup yields CDR1 LNHDA and CDR2 SQIVND (reference sequence). CDR3 bases: TGTGCCAGTAGCCGGACACTTGGGGCAGCTAACTATGGCTACACCTTC. Amino acids: CASSRTLGAANYGYTF.